Presented here are 32 T cell receptor beta chains from one specimen sequenced in a study of control samples from healthy donors and cancer patients. Only in-frame clones appear in the TCRdb table, and some are missing; sequencing was by immunoSEQ multiplex PCR. The sample records some 150,000 clones, around 96% being singletons. The specimen sequenced was blood. The receptors were gathered from a woman aged 25 to 39 in good health.

The chain combines TRBV10-3 with TRBJ1-1, with D possibly TRBD1 on 5 matching bases. The CDR3 covers 17 residues. Trimming shortened V by 0 bases and J by 4 bases, and 18 bases separated the two germline ends. Germline V gene sequence: CDR1 ENHRY, CDR2 SYGVKD. CDR3 bases: TGTGCCATCAGTGAGTCAAGTTGGGGGGATGGAGGCACTGAAGCTTTCTTT. This codes for CAISESSWGDGGTEAFF.

V is TRBV28 and J is TRBJ2-7; TRBD1 might be the D (5 bases). CDR3 length equals 12 residues. CDR1 and CDR2 (germline): MDHEN, SYDVKM. V was trimmed by 8 bases and J by 3 bases, leaving 11 bases between them. CDR3 residues: CASGKGFYEQYF. The DNA of the CDR3 is TGTGCCAGCGGGAAGGGGTTCTACGAGCAGTACTTC.

The chain combines TRBV15 with TRBJ2-1, with D maybe TRBD1 (6 bases). Looked up from germline, CDR1 is LNHNV and CDR2 is YYDKDF (reference sequence). The CDR3 totals 13 residues. Trimming shortened V by 5 bases and J by 9 bases, and 14 bases separated the two germline ends. CDR3 nucleotide sequence: TGTGCCACCAGCCTCGAGGGGACACTTGAGCAGTTCTTC. Its translation is CATSLEGTLEQFF.

This rearrangement joins TRBV30 to TRBJ1-3, with D maybe TRBD1 (6 bases). The CDR3 is 15 residues long. Trimming shortened V by 5 bases and J by 0 bases, and 14 bases separated the two germline ends. Germline CDR1 and CDR2: GTSNPN and SVGIG (reference sequence). CDR3 DNA sequence: TGTGCCTGGGACTCCGGAGGGGGCTCTGGAAACACCATATATTTT. This gives the protein CAWDSGGGSGNTIYF.

A word on this clone: At the DNA level, this CDR3 is encoded by other sequences in the same sample as well. CDR3 sequence (DNA): TGTGCCAGCAGTACTAGCGGTTCCTACAATGAGCAGTTCTTC. It codes for CASSTSGSYNEQFF. The rearrangement joins TRBV6-5 to TRBJ2-1; TRBD2 matches at 8 bases. The junction had 1 base not matched to a gene; V was cut back by 5 bases and J by 1 base. The CDR3 has 14 amino acids. CDR1 and CDR2 from the germline V gene are MNHEY and SVGAGI.

The gene calls are TRBV5-5 and TRBJ2-1; 7 nucleotides agree with TRBD1. The CDR3 is 15 residues long. Germline values: CDR1 SGHKS, CDR2 YYEKEE (reference sequence). Germline trimming cut 1 base from V and 6 bases from J; bases unmatched to any gene: 7. CDR3 amino acids: CASSLRQGVGNEQFF. As DNA, the CDR3 is TGTGCCAGCAGCTTGCGCCAGGGGGTTGGCAATGAGCAGTTCTTC.

The chain couples TRBV4-1 to TRBJ1-1; D call uncertain. The V gene lost 0 bases and the J gene lost 1 base, with 3 bases spanning the gap. The germline V gene encodes CDR1 MGHRA and CDR2 YSYEKL. The CDR3 sequence is 13 residues long. CDR3 region: CASSQDSNTEAFF. In DNA form, the CDR3 reads TGCGCCAGCAGCCAAGACTCGAACACTGAAGCTTTCTTT.

The chain employs TRBV29-1 and TRBJ2-1; 7 nucleotides agree with TRBD1. CDR1 SQVTM and CDR2 ANQGSEA come from the germline V gene. J lost 3 bases, V lost 5 bases, and 4 bases had no gene match. The CDR3 runs to 13 residues. Here the CDR3 DNA reads TGCAGCGTTCGACAGGGTGGCTACAATGAGCAGTTCTTC. It specifies CSVRQGGYNEQFF.

V is TRBV5-1 and J is TRBJ1-5; D unclear. V lost 1 base and J lost 6, with 14 bases in between. This CDR3 is built from 15 residues. CDR1 and CDR2 (germline): SGHRS, YFSETQ. The DNA for the CDR3 is TGCGCCAGCAGCTTGCTAGGCGTTCCCGCTCAGCCCCAGCATTTT. Amino acids: CASSLLGVPAQPQHF.

The chain joins TRBV10-1 to TRBJ1-1, with D perhaps matching TRBD1 (5 bases). In germline, CDR1 is WNHNN, CDR2 SYGVQD (reference sequence). CDR3 length: 16 residues. V was trimmed by 0 bases and J by 2 bases, leaving 13 bases between them. The CDR3 coding sequence is TGCGCCAGCAGTGAGTCAATAGGGGCCTTAAACACTGAAGCTTTCTTT. This translates into CASSESIGALNTEAFF.

The J gene is TRBJ2-2, the V gene TRBV2; TRBD1 matches 8 bases. CDR1 SNHLY and CDR2 FYNNEI come from the germline V gene. The CDR3 has 14 amino acids. V shed 6 bases, J shed 6 bases, and the junction held 6 bases outside the gene matches. This CDR3 is CASRATGAAGELFF. CDR3 sequence (DNA): TGTGCCAGCAGAGCGACAGGGGCCGCCGGGGAGCTGTTTTTT. Full variable domain (remainder filled in from reference TRBV2 and TRBJ2-2): EPEVTQTPSHQVTQMGQEVILRCVPISNHLYFYWYRQILGQKVEFLVSFYNNEISEKSEIFDDQFSVERPDGSNFTLKIRSTKLEDSAMYFCASRATGAAGELFFGEGSRLTVL.

As concerns this clone: One end of the junction does not line up with germline, which may come from a read error. V is TRBV28 and J is TRBJ2-2, with TRBD2 matching over 9 bases. This CDR3 has 20 amino acids. Germline loops: CDR1 MDHEN, CDR2 SYDVKM. The CDR3: CASSPRPTWGGRAEDRGAVF. The CDR3 region has the DNA TGTGCCAGCAGTCCACGCCCGACTTGGGGCGGGAGGGCCGAGGACCGGGGAGCTGTTTTT.

CDR3: CASSRRSNQPQHF. DNA of the CDR3: TGTGCCAGCAGCCGCCGATCAAATCAGCCCCAGCATTTT. The chain recombines TRBV13 with TRBJ1-5; D is unresolved. CDR1 and CDR2 (germline): PRHDT, FYEKMQ (reference sequence). V was pared by 5 bases and J by 4 bases, with 9 bases between. This CDR3 has 13 residues.

The gene calls are TRBV6-5 and TRBJ1-2; TRBD1 agrees at 8 bases. The germline gives CDR1 MNHEY, CDR2 SVGAGI. The CDR3 runs to 15 residues. Germline trimming cut 4 bases from V and 3 bases from J; bases unmatched to any gene: 7. The CDR3 sequence: CASSFAGGVYYGYTF. The CDR3 nucleotides are TGTGCCAGCAGTTTTGCAGGGGGCGTCTACTATGGCTACACCTTC.

This clone was detected only once. V usage is TRBV5-1 and J usage is TRBJ2-3; 9 bases map to TRBD1. The CDR3 contains 17 residues. The ends lost 0 bases at V and 3 bases at J; junction bases unmatched: 8. Germline values: CDR1 SGHRS, CDR2 YFSETQ. The CDR3 sequence is CASSLVTGGMGTDTQYF. CDR3 in DNA: TGCGCCAGCAGCTTGGTTACAGGGGGCATGGGAACAGATACGCAGTATTTT.

Worth noting for this clone: Because the CDR3's place on the DNA is in doubt, the DNA is left out and the CDR3 is given as listed by TCRdb. The V call is TRBV28, the J call TRBJ2-2; the D segment call TRBD2 is taken from the table without a DNA check. CDR1 MDHEN and CDR2 SYDVKM come from the germline V gene. Including both end residues, the CDR3 is 16 amino acids long. CDR3 loop: CASSSSGGNFLGELFF.

The DNA for the CDR3 is TGTGCCAGCAGCCCTCGCATTTATGGCTACACCTTC. This translates into CASSPRIYGYTF. The chain has TRBV7-9 and TRBJ1-2; no clear D gene. The CDR3 loop spans 12 amino acids. The germline V gene encodes CDR1 SEHNR and CDR2 FQNEAQ (reference sequence). V lost 5 bases and J 5 bases, leaving 9 bases between the germline ends.

This chain links TRBV20-1 with TRBJ1-5; D is possibly TRBD1 (5 bases). The germline CDR1 and CDR2 sequences are DFQATT and SNEGSKA (reference sequence). The CDR3 loop spans 13 amino acids. V lost 3 bases and J 6 bases, leaving 12 bases between the germline ends. The DNA of the CDR3 is TGCAGTGCTAGTAGTCAGGGTTCTCAGCCCCAGCATTTT. Amino acids: CSASSQGSQPQHF.

The genes are TRBV4-2 and TRBJ1-6, with 9 bases matching TRBD1. The CDR3 is 19 residues long. Looked up from germline, CDR1 is LGHNA and CDR2 is YNFKEQ. J gave up 0 bases and V 4 bases, and 10 bases lay outside the gene matches. CDR3 sequence (DNA): TGTGCCAGCAGCCTTCACGGGACAGGGACGGGCTCCTATAATTCACCCCTCCACTTT. It yields the protein CASSLHGTGTGSYNSPLHF.

V usage is TRBV6-5 and J usage is TRBJ2-5, with D maybe TRBD2 (5 bases). The V gene lost 2 bases and the J gene lost 5 bases, with 15 bases spanning the gap. This CDR3 comprises 15 residues. Per the germline V gene, CDR1 is MNHEY and CDR2 is SVGAGI. The CDR3 DNA reads as TGTGCCAGCAGTTACGTGGCCCACCGGAGGGAGACCCAGTACTTC. Its protein product is CASSYVAHRRETQYF.

This rearrangement joins TRBV7-9 to TRBJ2-1; 12 positions match TRBD2. Germline lookup yields CDR1 SEHNR and CDR2 FQNEAQ (reference sequence). J gave up 9 bases and V 2 bases, and 5 bases lay outside the gene matches. The CDR3 is 15 residues long. This CDR3 is CASSLSGLAGSEQFF. The CDR3 DNA sequence: TGTGCCAGCAGCTTATCCGGACTAGCGGGGAGTGAGCAGTTCTTC.

The J gene is TRBJ2-1, the V gene TRBV14, with 12 bases matching TRBD2. CDR3 length: 17 amino acids. With V trimmed by 4 bases and J by 6 bases, 10 bases remained unmatched. Germline CDR1 and CDR2: SGHDN and FVKESK. DNA of the CDR3: TGTGCCAGCAGCCCCGGTCTGCTAGCGGGAGGGCCCAATGAGCAGTTCTTC. Translated, it gives CASSPGLLAGGPNEQFF.

The chain is built from TRBV12-3 or TRBV12-4 and TRBJ2-1; the D call may be TRBD1 or TRBD2 (5 bases each). Trimming removed 3 bases at V and 10 bases at J, with 13 bases between. The CDR3 is 13 amino acids. The CDR3 region is CASSFGTFREQFF. Written as DNA, the CDR3 is TGTGCCAGCAGTTTTGGGACCTTCCGCGAGCAGTTCTTC.

This chain uses TRBV6-1 with TRBJ2-7, with D uncertain. Deletions cut 0 bases from V and 6 bases from J, with 6 bases between. CDR1 is MNHNS and CDR2 is SASEGT in the germline V gene. This CDR3 is 12 amino acids long. This chain's CDR3 is CASSEALREQYF. The CDR3 DNA reads as TGTGCCAGCAGTGAAGCGCTTCGCGAGCAGTACTTC.

This sequence joins TRBV5-1 and TRBJ1-4; 8 bases are a match to TRBD1. The CDR3 contains 16 residues. Germline loops: CDR1 SGHRS, CDR2 YFSETQ. J lost 4 bases, V lost 3 bases, and 8 bases had no gene match. This CDR3 reads CASSSGDRGGNEKLFF. CDR3 in DNA: TGCGCCAGCAGCTCGGGAGACAGGGGTGGTAATGAAAAACTGTTTTTT.

The chain joins TRBV5-1 to TRBJ2-2, with 10 nucleotides matching TRBD1. The CDR3 is 16 amino acids. Germline values: CDR1 SGHRS, CDR2 YFSETQ. Trimming took 4 bases from V and 4 from J; bases not matched to a gene: 7. CDR3 DNA sequence: TGCGCCAGCAGCGACAGGGGGCTTTTTTCCACCGGGGAGCTGTTTTTT. Translated: CASSDRGLFSTGELFF.

The rearrangement joins TRBV3-1 (or the pseudogene TRBV3-2) to TRBJ1-1; D remains ambiguous. Trimming shortened V by 2 bases and J by 1 base, and 8 bases separated the two germline ends. Germline loops: CDR1 LGHDT, CDR2 YNNKEL (reference sequence). This CDR3 has 14 amino acids. CDR3 coding DNA: TGTGCCAGCAGCCAAAGAGACACGAACACTGAAGCTTTCTTT. It yields the protein CASSQRDTNTEAFF.

This chain links TRBV6-4 with TRBJ1-1, with a possible D match to TRBD1 (6 bases). V was clipped by 4 bases and J by 6 bases, with 21 bases between them. The CDR3 runs 16 residues. Germline CDR1 and CDR2: MRHNA and SNTAGT. The CDR3 sequence: CASSVVGGQGHAEAFF. Written as DNA, the CDR3 is TGTGCCAGCAGTGTTGTCGGGGGGCAGGGTCACGCTGAAGCTTTCTTT.

V and J are TRBV28 and TRBJ2-5, with TRBD1 matching 7 bases. V lost 2 bases and J lost 4; bases outside the gene matches: 7. There are 15 residues in the CDR3. Germline V CDR1 and CDR2: MDHEN, SYDVKM. Here the CDR3 DNA reads TGTGCCAGCAGTTTAAGACAGGGCTTAGCAGAGACCCAGTACTTC. Translation gives CASSLRQGLAETQYF. The full variable domain, its missing parts supplied by reference TRBV28 and TRBJ2-5, is DVKVTQSSRYLVKRTGEKVFLECVQDMDHENMFWYRQDPGLGLRLIYFSYDVKMKEKGDIPEGYSVSREKKERFSLILESASTNQTSMYLCASSLRQGLAETQYFGPGTRLLVL.

This chain uses TRBV11-2 with TRBJ1-2; TRBD1 might be the D (6 bases). Germline lookup yields CDR1 SGHAT and CDR2 FQNNGV. V lost 0 bases to trimming and J lost 0 bases, with 14 bases between them. This CDR3 comprises 17 residues. CDR3 region: CASSLEQGRIANYGYTF. The CDR3 DNA follows: TGTGCCAGCAGCTTAGAACAGGGCCGAATTGCTAACTATGGCTACACCTTC.

V is TRBV15 and J is TRBJ1-6, with D possibly matching TRBD1 (6 bases). Trimming took 3 bases from V and 0 from J, leaving 12 bases between them. CDR3 length equals 17 residues. CDR1 and CDR2 from the germline V gene are LNHNV and YYDKDF (reference sequence). CDR3: CATSRRTASSYNSPLHF. The CDR3 region has the DNA TGTGCCACCAGCAGGCGGACAGCGAGCTCCTATAATTCACCCCTCCACTTT.

The chain employs TRBV6-5 and TRBJ1-2; unclear D gene. In germline, CDR1 is MNHEY, CDR2 SVGAGI. Trimming left V 7 bases short and J 4 bases short, with 13 bases between. CDR3 length: 13 residues. The CDR3 nucleotides are TGTGCCAGCACCCGGGCCCGGATCTATGGCTACACCTTC. Translating gives CASTRARIYGYTF.